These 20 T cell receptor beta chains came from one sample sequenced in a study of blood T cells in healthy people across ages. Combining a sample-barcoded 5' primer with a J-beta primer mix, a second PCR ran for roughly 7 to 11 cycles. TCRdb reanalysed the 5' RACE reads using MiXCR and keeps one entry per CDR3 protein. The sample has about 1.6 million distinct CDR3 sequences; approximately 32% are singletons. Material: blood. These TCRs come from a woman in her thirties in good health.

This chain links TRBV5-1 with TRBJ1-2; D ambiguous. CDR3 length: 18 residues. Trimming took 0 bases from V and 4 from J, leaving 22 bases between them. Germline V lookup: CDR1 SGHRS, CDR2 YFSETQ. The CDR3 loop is CASSLVNLAGPSIYGYTF. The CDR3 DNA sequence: TGCGCCAGCAGCTTGGTTAATTTGGCCGGGCCATCCATCTATGGCTACACCTTC.

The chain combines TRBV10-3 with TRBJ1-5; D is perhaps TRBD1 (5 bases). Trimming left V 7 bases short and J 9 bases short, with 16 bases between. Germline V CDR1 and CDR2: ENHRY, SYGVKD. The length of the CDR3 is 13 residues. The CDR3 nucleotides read TGTGCCATCACCAGGGATATCACCATGCCCCAGCATTTT. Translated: CAITRDITMPQHF.

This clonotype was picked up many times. CDR3 sequence (DNA): TGTGCCAGCAGCTCTTATCAGGGACGCCAAGAGACCCAGTACTTC. Its translation is CASSSYQGRQETQYF. This chain joins TRBV7-9 and TRBJ2-5; D possibly matches TRBD1 or TRBD2 (5 bases each). This CDR3 is 15 amino acids long. The V and J ends lost 4 bases and 1 base respectively, with 13 bases between them. Per the germline V gene, CDR1 is SEHNR and CDR2 is FQNEAQ (reference sequence). The whole variable domain, filled in from reference TRBV7-9 and TRBJ2-5, reads DTGVSQNPRHKITKRGQNVTFRCDPISEHNRLYWYRQTLGQGPEFLTYFQNEAQLEKSRLLSDRFSAERPKGSFSTLEIQRTEQGDSAMYLCASSSYQGRQETQYFGPGTRLLVL.

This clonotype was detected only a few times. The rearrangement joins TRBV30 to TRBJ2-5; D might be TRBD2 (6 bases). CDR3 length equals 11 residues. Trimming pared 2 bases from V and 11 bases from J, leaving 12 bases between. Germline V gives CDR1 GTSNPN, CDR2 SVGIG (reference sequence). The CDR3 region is CAWSSGVGQYF. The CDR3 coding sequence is TGTGCCTGGAGTTCGGGGGTTGGGCAGTACTTC.

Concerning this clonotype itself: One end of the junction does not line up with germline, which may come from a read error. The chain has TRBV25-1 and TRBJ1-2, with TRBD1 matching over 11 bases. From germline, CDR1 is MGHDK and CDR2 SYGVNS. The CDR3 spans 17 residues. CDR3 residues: CASSESRTGGAHNGYTF. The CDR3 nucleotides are TGTGCCAGCAGCGAATCTAGGACAGGGGGCGCACATAATGGCTACACCTTC.

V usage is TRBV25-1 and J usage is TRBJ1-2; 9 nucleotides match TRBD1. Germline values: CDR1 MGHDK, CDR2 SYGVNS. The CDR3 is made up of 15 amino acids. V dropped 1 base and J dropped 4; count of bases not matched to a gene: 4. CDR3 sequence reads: CASSESLDRGYGYTF. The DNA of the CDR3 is TGTGCCAGCAGTGAATCCCTGGACAGGGGCTATGGCTACACCTTC.

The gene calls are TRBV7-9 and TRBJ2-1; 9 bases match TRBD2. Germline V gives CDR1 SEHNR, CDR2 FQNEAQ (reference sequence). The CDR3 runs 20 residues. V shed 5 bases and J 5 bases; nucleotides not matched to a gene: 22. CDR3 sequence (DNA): TGTGCCAGCAGCCGTAGAGGCCTAGCGGGGCCCACATCGTCTAACAATGAGCAGTTCTTC. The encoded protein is CASSRRGLAGPTSSNNEQFF.

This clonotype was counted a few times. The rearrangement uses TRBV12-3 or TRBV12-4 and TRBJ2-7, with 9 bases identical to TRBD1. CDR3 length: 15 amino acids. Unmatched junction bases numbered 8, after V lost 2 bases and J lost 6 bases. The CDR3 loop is CASSLTGTGKGEQYF. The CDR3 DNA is TGTGCCAGCAGTTTAACCGGGACAGGGAAAGGCGAGCAGTACTTC.

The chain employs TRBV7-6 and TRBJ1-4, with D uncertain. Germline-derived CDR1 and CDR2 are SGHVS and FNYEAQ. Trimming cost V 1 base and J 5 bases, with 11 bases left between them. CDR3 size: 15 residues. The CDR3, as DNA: TGTGCCAGCAGCTTAGTATTTGGACTAAATGAAAAACTGTTTTTT. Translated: CASSLVFGLNEKLFF. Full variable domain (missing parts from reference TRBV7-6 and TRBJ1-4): GAGVSQSPRYKVTKRGQDVALRCDPISGHVSLYWYRQALGQGPEFLTYFNYEAQQDKSGLPNDRFSAERPEGSISTLTIQRTEQRDSAMYRCASSLVFGLNEKLFFGSGTQLSVL.

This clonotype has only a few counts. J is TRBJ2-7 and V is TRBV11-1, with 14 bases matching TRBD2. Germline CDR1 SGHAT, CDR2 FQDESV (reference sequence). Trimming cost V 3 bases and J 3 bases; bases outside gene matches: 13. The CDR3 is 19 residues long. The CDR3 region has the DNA TGTGCCAGCAGCTTCTCTACAGGCCCGGGACTAGCGGGAGTCTACGAGCAGTACTTC. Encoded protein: CASSFSTGPGLAGVYEQYF.

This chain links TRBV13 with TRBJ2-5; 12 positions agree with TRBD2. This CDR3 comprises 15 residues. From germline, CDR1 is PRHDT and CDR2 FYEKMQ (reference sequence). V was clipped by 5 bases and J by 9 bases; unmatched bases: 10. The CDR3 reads CASSLYLAGGWPQYF. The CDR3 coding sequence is TGTGCCAGCAGCCTCTACCTAGCGGGGGGGTGGCCCCAGTACTTC. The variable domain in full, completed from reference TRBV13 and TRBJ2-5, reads AAGVIQSPRHLIKEKRETATLKCYPIPRHDTVYWYQQGPGQDPQFLISFYEKMQSDKGSIPDRFSAQQFSDYHSELNMSSLELGDSALYFCASSLYLAGGWPQYFGPGTRLLVL.

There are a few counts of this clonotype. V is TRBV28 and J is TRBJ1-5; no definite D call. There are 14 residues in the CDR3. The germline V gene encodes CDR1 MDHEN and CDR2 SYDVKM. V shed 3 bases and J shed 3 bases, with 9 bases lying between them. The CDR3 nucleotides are TGTGCCAGCAGTTTTGCAGGCCCCAATCAGCCCCAGCATTTT. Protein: CASSFAGPNQPQHF.

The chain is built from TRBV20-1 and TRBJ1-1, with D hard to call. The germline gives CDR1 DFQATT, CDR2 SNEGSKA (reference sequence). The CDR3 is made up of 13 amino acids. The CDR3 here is CRALYRENTEAFF. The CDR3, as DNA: TGCAGGGCCCTGTATCGTGAGAACACTGAAGCTTTCTTT.

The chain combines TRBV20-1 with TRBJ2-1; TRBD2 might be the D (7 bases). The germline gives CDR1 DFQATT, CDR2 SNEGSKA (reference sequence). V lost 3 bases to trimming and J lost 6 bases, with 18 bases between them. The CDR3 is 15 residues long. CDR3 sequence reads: CSASRRGGALNEQFF. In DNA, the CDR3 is TGCAGTGCTAGTAGGCGAGGGGGGGCCCTCAATGAGCAGTTCTTC.

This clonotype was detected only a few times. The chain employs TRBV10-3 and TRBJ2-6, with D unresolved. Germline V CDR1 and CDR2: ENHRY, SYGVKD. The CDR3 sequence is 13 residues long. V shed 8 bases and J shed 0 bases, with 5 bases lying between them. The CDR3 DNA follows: TGTGCCATCGGGGACTCTGGGGCCAACGTCCTGACTTTC. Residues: CAIGDSGANVLTF.

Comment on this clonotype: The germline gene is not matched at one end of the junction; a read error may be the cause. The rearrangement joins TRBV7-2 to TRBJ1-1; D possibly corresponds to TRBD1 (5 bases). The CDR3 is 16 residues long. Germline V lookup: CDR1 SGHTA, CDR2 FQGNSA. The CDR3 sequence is CASRLGWGSEGAEAFF. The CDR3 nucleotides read TGTGCCAGCAGATTAGGGTGGGGGTCTGAGGGCGCTGAAGCTTTCTTT.

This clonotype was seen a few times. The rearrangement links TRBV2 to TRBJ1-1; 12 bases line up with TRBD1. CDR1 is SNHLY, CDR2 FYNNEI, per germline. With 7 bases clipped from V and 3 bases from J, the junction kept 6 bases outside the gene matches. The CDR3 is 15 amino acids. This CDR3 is CASTPGQGAYTEAFF. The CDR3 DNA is TGTGCCAGCACCCCGGGACAGGGGGCGTACACTGAAGCTTTCTTT.

Here the CDR3 reads CASGSVNPSSYNEQFF. In nucleotides, the CDR3 is TGTGCCAGCGGATCCGTGAACCCGAGCTCCTACAATGAGCAGTTCTTC. The V call is TRBV28, the J call TRBJ2-1; D remains unclear. Germline V lookup: CDR1 MDHEN, CDR2 SYDVKM. Between the trimmed V and J ends, which lost 8 bases and 0 bases, there was a span of 17 bases. This CDR3 is built from 16 residues.

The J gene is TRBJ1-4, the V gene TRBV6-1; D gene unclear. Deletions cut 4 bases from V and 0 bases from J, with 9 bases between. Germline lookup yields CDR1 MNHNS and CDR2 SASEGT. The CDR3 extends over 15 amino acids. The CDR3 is CASSVGMTTNEKLFF. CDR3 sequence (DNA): TGTGCCAGCAGTGTGGGGATGACAACTAATGAAAAACTGTTTTTT.

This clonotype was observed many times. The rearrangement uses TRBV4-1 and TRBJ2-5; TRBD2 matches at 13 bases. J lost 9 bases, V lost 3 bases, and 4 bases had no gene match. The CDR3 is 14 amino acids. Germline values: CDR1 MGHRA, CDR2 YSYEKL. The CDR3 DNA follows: TGCGCCAGCAGCCAGGGACTAGCGGGAAGGCCCCAGTACTTC. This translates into CASSQGLAGRPQYF.